A single sample gave rise to the 9 T cell receptor beta chains below, sequenced in a study of early T cells in non-severe SARS-CoV-2 infection. One entry per CDR3 protein results from TCRdb running MiXCR on the 5' RACE reads. The sample has 50,000 to 60,000 distinct CDR3 sequences; about 6.2% are singletons. The sequencing input was whole blood. These receptors all come from an adult who was a healthcare worker with PCR-confirmed SARS-CoV-2 infection or an uninfected control (not recorded which).

There are many counts of this clonotype. V gene TRBV6-1 combines with J gene TRBJ2-7; TRBD2 aligns across 7 bases. Germline values: CDR1 MNHNS, CDR2 SASEGT. V lost 2 bases to trimming and J lost 4 bases; unmatched junction nucleotides: 8. This CDR3 has 15 residues. The CDR3 DNA reads as TGTGCCAGCAGTGAAAGTTTGGGCGGGGGTTACGAGCAGTACTTC. This gives the protein CASSESLGGGYEQYF.

In its sample, this clonotype was seen a few times. In nucleotides, the CDR3 is TGTGCCAGCAGCCCCGGAGCCCTATACGAGCAGTACTTC. Translating gives CASSPGALYEQYF. The gene calls are TRBV7-2 and TRBJ2-7; no firm D call. This CDR3 has 13 amino acids. CDR1 is SGHTA, CDR2 FQGNSA, per germline. The V and J ends lost 5 bases and 4 bases respectively, with 12 bases between them.

This clonotype was found a few times. The CDR3 loop reads CASSLAGGRTYGYTF. The CDR3 DNA sequence: TGTGCCAGCAGCTTAGCTGGAGGGCGTACGTATGGCTACACCTTC. The chain carries TRBV7-8 and TRBJ1-2; no firm D call. CDR3 length equals 15 residues. V was clipped by 0 bases and J by 5 bases, with 13 bases between them. CDR1 SGHVS and CDR2 FQNEAQ come from the germline V gene.

This clonotype came up a few times. The chain carries TRBV19 and TRBJ1-2, with D uncertain. The V gene's germline CDR1 is LNHDA and CDR2 SQIVND (reference sequence). The CDR3 length is 14 residues. V lost 3 bases, J lost 6 bases, and 14 bases lay in between. The chain's CDR3 is CASSIRAGLDGYTF. CDR3 coding DNA: TGTGCCAGTAGTATCCGTGCGGGCCTGGATGGCTACACCTTC.

This clonotype was seen a few times. V usage is TRBV20-1 and J usage is TRBJ2-7; D is uncertain. This CDR3 is built from 11 residues. In germline, CDR1 is DFQATT, CDR2 SNEGSKA (reference sequence). Trimming took off 3 bases at V and 0 bases at J, with 3 bases between the two ends. The CDR3 here is CSASDSYEQYF. DNA of the CDR3: TGCAGTGCTAGCGACTCCTACGAGCAGTACTTC.

This clonotype came up a few times. The chain couples TRBV9 to TRBJ1-1, with 7 positions matching TRBD1. Unmatched junction bases numbered 9, after V lost 4 bases and J lost 0 bases. This CDR3 is built from 16 residues. CDR1 and CDR2 (germline): SGDLS, YYNGEE. Written as DNA, the CDR3 is TGTGCCAGCAGCTCTCCCAGGGGGTACATGAACACTGAAGCTTTCTTT. It is translated as CASSSPRGYMNTEAFF.

This sequence joins TRBV7-3 and TRBJ2-5, with a possible D match to TRBD1 (6 bases). Germline V CDR1 and CDR2: SGHTA, FQGTGA. CDR3 length: 13 residues. V shed 5 bases and J shed 2 bases, with 9 bases lying between them. The CDR3 reads CASSPGQQETQYF. Written as DNA, the CDR3 is TGTGCCAGCAGCCCCGGACAGCAAGAGACCCAGTACTTC.

In this sample, this clonotype turned up a few times. The J gene is TRBJ1-1, the V gene TRBV14; the match to TRBD1 covers 7 bases. The V gene's germline CDR1 is SGHDN and CDR2 FVKESK. The CDR3 extends over 15 amino acids. Germline trimming cut 0 bases from V and 5 bases from J; bases unmatched to any gene: 6. CDR3 bases: TGTGCCAGCAGCCAAGATAAAGGGGGCTTTACTGAAGCTTTCTTT. This translates into CASSQDKGGFTEAFF.

V usage is TRBV11-2 and J usage is TRBJ1-6; 7 bases fit TRBD1. Germline V gives CDR1 SGHAT, CDR2 FQNNGV. With V trimmed by 4 bases and J by 9 bases, 6 bases remained unmatched. The CDR3 runs to 14 residues. The CDR3 sequence: CASSSADRSSPLHF. The CDR3 DNA sequence: TGTGCCAGCAGCTCCGCGGACAGGTCTTCACCCCTCCACTTT.